The 31 T cell receptor beta chains listed next were all sequenced from one sample in a study of T cell responses to AZD1222 COVID-19 vaccine. The method was immunoSEQ multiplex PCR; TCRdb's version includes in-frame clones alone and lacks a portion of them. The sample contains around 190,000 clones, 85% to 90% of which appear only once. The input for sequencing was peripheral blood, taken on day 0 of AZD1222 vaccination. The receptors were gathered from an adult in good health.

This clone has a handful of counts. The V gene is TRBV5-6, the J gene TRBJ1-2, with TRBD1 matching over 8 bases. Germline values: CDR1 SGHDT, CDR2 YYEEEE. The CDR3 covers 14 residues. Trimming cost V 2 bases and J 4 bases; bases outside gene matches: 4. The CDR3 nucleotides read TGTGCCAGCAGCTTCCAGGGGGCCGGCTATGGCTACACCTTC. Its protein product is CASSFQGAGYGYTF. The full variable domain, with the rest looked up from reference TRBV5-6 and TRBJ1-2, is DAGVTQSPTHLIKTRGQQVTLRCSPKSGHDTVSWYQQALGQGPQFIFQYYEEEERQRGNFPDRFSGHQFPNYSSELNVNALLLGDSALYLCASSFQGAGYGYTFGSGTRLTVV.

This clone was detected once. Other nucleotide sequences from this sample produce the same CDR3. The chain combines TRBV5-1 with TRBJ1-1, with D hard to call. The germline gives CDR1 SGHRS, CDR2 YFSETQ. The CDR3 is 13 residues long. V was trimmed by 0 bases and J by 2 bases, leaving 5 bases between them. This CDR3 reads CASSLGSNTEAFF. The CDR3 DNA reads TGCGCCAGCAGCTTGGGCAGTAACACTGAAGCTTTCTTT. Drawing the rest from reference TRBV5-1 and TRBJ1-1, the complete variable domain is KAGVTQTPRYLIKTRGQQVTLSCSPISGHRSVSWYQQTPGQGLQFLFEYFSETQRNKGNFPGRFSGRQFSNSRSEMNVSTLELGDSALYLCASSLGSNTEAFFGQGTRLTVV.

This chain connects TRBV7-2 to TRBJ2-1; D may be TRBD1 (6 bases). Trimming shortened V by 4 bases and J by 9 bases, and 13 bases separated the two germline ends. Germline V gives CDR1 SGHTA, CDR2 FQGNSA. This CDR3 region has 13 residues. The chain's CDR3 is CASSSRGLIEQFF. The DNA of the CDR3 is TGTGCCAGCAGCTCGAGGGGGTTGATTGAGCAGTTCTTC.

This clone was observed once. The rearrangement joins TRBV7-6 to TRBJ1-4; TRBD1 agrees at 11 bases. CDR1 is SGHVS and CDR2 is FNYEAQ in the germline V gene. With 3 bases clipped from V and 7 bases from J, the junction kept 4 bases outside the gene matches. CDR3 length: 15 amino acids. In DNA, the CDR3 is TGTGCCAGCAGCTTGGGGACAGGGGGGAGTGAAAAACTGTTTTTT. This codes for CASSLGTGGSEKLFF. The full variable domain, rest sourced from reference TRBV7-6 and TRBJ1-4, is GAGVSQSPRYKVTKRGQDVALRCDPISGHVSLYWYRQALGQGPEFLTYFNYEAQQDKSGLPNDRFSAERPEGSISTLTIQRTEQRDSAMYRCASSLGTGGSEKLFFGSGTQLSVL.

This clone was seen once. The V and J genes are TRBV6-1 and TRBJ2-5; possibly TRBD2 for D (5 bases). Germline CDR1 MNHNS, CDR2 SASEGT. V was clipped by 2 bases and J by 1 base, with 11 bases between them. The CDR3 extends over 15 amino acids. The CDR3 sequence is CASSEFGGSQETQYF. The CDR3 DNA follows: TGTGCCAGCAGTGAATTTGGCGGGTCCCAAGAGACCCAGTACTTC.

V usage is TRBV6-1 and J usage is TRBJ2-7; no firm D call. With 2 bases removed from V and 2 bases from J, the gap between germline ends came to 4 bases. The CDR3 sequence is 12 residues long. CDR1 is MNHNS, CDR2 SASEGT, per germline. The DNA of the CDR3 is TGTGCCAGCAGTGAACAGGCCTACGAGCAGTACTTC. This codes for CASSEQAYEQYF.

The chain links TRBV27 to TRBJ1-4, with 7 positions matching TRBD1. This CDR3 has 15 residues. V was pared by 5 bases and J by 8 bases, with 11 bases of the junction left unmatched. Germline CDR1 MNHEY, CDR2 SMNVEV (reference sequence). The CDR3 here is CASSAFAGTEEKLFF. The DNA of the CDR3 is TGTGCCAGCAGTGCCTTCGCCGGGACAGAAGAAAAACTGTTTTTT.

The chain has TRBV6-4 and TRBJ1-2; D not resolved. Looked up from germline, CDR1 is MRHNA and CDR2 is SNTAGT. This CDR3 contains 16 residues. Trimming pared 0 bases from V and 8 bases from J, leaving 19 bases between. The CDR3 protein is CASSDSGGGGLGGYTF. In DNA, the CDR3 is TGTGCCAGCAGTGACTCAGGAGGTGGCGGGCTAGGAGGCTACACCTTC.

The chain joins TRBV5-6 to TRBJ1-4; no clear D. Germline CDR1 reads SGHDT; CDR2 reads YYEEEE. This CDR3 comprises 12 residues. V gave up 0 bases and J gave up 11 bases, with 8 bases separating them. In DNA form, the CDR3 reads TGTGCCAGCAGCTTGGGGCGGTGGAAACTGTTTTTT. Its protein product is CASSLGRWKLFF. The variable domain in full, with the rest retrieved from reference TRBV5-6 and TRBJ1-4, is DAGVTQSPTHLIKTRGQQVTLRCSPKSGHDTVSWYQQALGQGPQFIFQYYEEEERQRGNFPDRFSGHQFPNYSSELNVNALLLGDSALYLCASSLGRWKLFFGSGTQLSVL.

This clone was counted a few times. The sample contains more than one DNA sequence encoding this CDR3. The chain carries TRBV9 and TRBJ2-1, with D unresolved. Germline-derived CDR1 and CDR2 are SGDLS and YYNGEE. This CDR3 is 14 amino acids long. V dropped 0 bases and J dropped 6 bases, with 10 bases sitting between them. The CDR3 protein is CASSVGGSGNEQFF. CDR3 DNA: TGTGCCAGCAGCGTAGGCGGAAGTGGCAATGAGCAGTTCTTC.

The rearrangement uses TRBV11-2 and TRBJ2-3; possible D gene TRBD2, 7 bases. Germline CDR1 is SGHAT and CDR2 is FQNNGV. The CDR3 length is 16 residues. Trimming shortened V by 2 bases and J by 2 bases, and 14 bases separated the two germline ends. The CDR3 is CASSLMAGAFTDTQYF. Here the CDR3 DNA reads TGTGCCAGCAGCTTAATGGCGGGGGCCTTCACAGATACGCAGTATTTT.

This chain joins TRBV7-8 and TRBJ1-5; D unresolved. This CDR3 region has 13 residues. Germline assignment: CDR1 SGHVS and CDR2 FQNEAQ. The V end was cut by 7 bases, the J end by 6 bases, with 13 bases between. The CDR3 DNA reads TGTGCCAGCACTACCCGGTACGGTCAGCCCCAGCATTTT. Protein: CASTTRYGQPQHF.

The chain joins TRBV7-9 to TRBJ2-7; D is perhaps TRBD2 (5 bases). CDR3 length: 14 residues. Germline V gene lookup returns CDR1 SEHNR and CDR2 FQNEAQ (reference sequence). The germline V and J ends were trimmed by 1 base and 9 bases, with 16 bases remaining between them. The CDR3 nucleotides are TGTGCCAGCAGCTTAGTCTCTGGGAACGGAGGGCAGTACTTC. Translating it yields CASSLVSGNGGQYF.

The chain uses TRBV27 and TRBJ2-7; D is possibly TRBD2 (5 bases). The CDR3 covers 15 residues. The germline V and J ends were trimmed by 6 bases and 0 bases, with 15 bases remaining between them. Germline CDR1 and CDR2: MNHEY and SMNVEV (reference sequence). The CDR3 DNA sequence: TGTGCCAGCAGACGCCTGACTACGAGCTCCTACGAGCAGTACTTC. It translates to CASRRLTTSSYEQYF.

The chain uses TRBV28 and TRBJ1-2; 9 positions agree with TRBD1. This CDR3 region has 14 residues. Germline CDR1 MDHEN, CDR2 SYDVKM. Trimming cost V 3 bases and J 9 bases; bases outside gene matches: 8. This chain's CDR3 is CASSLNRGLSRYTF. For the CDR3, the DNA is TGTGCCAGCAGTTTGAACAGGGGGCTCTCCCGCTACACCTTC.

The chain links TRBV12-5 to TRBJ1-2; TRBD1 matches at 8 bases. Per germline, CDR1 LGHNT and CDR2 FRNRAP. This CDR3 has 14 amino acids. After removal of 0 bases from V and 3 bases from J, the junction contained 0 bases not matched to a gene. CDR3 residues: CASGLVQGDYGYTF. Written as DNA, the CDR3 is TGTGCTAGTGGTTTGGTACAGGGGGACTATGGCTACACCTTC. Full variable domain (missing parts from reference TRBV12-5 and TRBJ1-2): DARVTQTPRHKVTEMGQEVTMRCQPILGHNTVFWYRQTMMQGLELLAYFRNRAPLDDSGMPKDRFSAEMPDATLATLKIQPSEPRDSAVYFCASGLVQGDYGYTFGSGTRLTVV.

A few counts support this clone. This chain uses TRBV7-8 with TRBJ1-5; TRBD1 matches at 8 bases. With 5 bases clipped from V and 1 base from J, the junction kept 7 bases outside the gene matches. Germline-derived CDR1 and CDR2 are SGHVS and FQNEAQ. This CDR3 comprises 16 residues. The CDR3 coding sequence is TGTGCCAGCAGCCCTAACAGGGGGGGGAGCAATCAGCCCCAGCATTTT. It yields the protein CASSPNRGGSNQPQHF.

The V call is TRBV29-1, the J call TRBJ2-7; D is unclear. The CDR3 is 13 residues long. From germline, CDR1 is SQVTM and CDR2 ANQGSEA. Trimming shortened V by 5 bases and J by 1 base, and 12 bases separated the two germline ends. CDR3 in amino acids: CSVLGTDSYEQYF. DNA for the CDR3: TGCAGCGTTCTAGGAACAGATTCCTACGAGCAGTACTTC.

This sequence joins TRBV18 and TRBJ1-2; D remains unclear. Trimming shortened V by 3 bases and J by 6 bases, and 8 bases separated the two germline ends. Germline V gene sequence: CDR1 KGHSH, CDR2 LQKENI. This CDR3 comprises 12 residues. CDR3: CASSPRWDGYTF. CDR3 coding DNA: TGTGCCAGCTCACCCCGTTGGGATGGCTACACCTTC. The full variable domain, its missing parts supplied by reference TRBV18 and TRBJ1-2, is NAGVMQNPRHLVRRRGQEARLRCSPMKGHSHVYWYRQLPEEGLKFMVYLQKENIIDESGMPKERFSAEFPKEGPSILRIQQVVRGDSAAYFCASSPRWDGYTFGSGTRLTVV.

This clone appeared a single time. The V call is TRBV7-9, the J call TRBJ2-2; D might be TRBD2 (6 bases). The CDR3 length is 16 residues. The V end was cut by 5 bases, the J end by 1 base, with 14 bases between. Per germline, CDR1 SEHNR and CDR2 FQNEAQ (reference sequence). The DNA for the CDR3 is TGTGCCAGCAGCCTAGGAGCGGGTATGAACACCGGGGAGCTGTTTTTT. Protein product: CASSLGAGMNTGELFF.

This clone was seen just once. This chain joins TRBV5-1 and TRBJ2-1; D possibly corresponds to TRBD2 (7 bases). CDR1 is SGHRS and CDR2 is YFSETQ in the germline V gene. The length of the CDR3 is 15 residues. Between the trimmed V and J ends, which lost 7 bases and 6 bases, there was a span of 20 bases. Written as DNA, the CDR3 is TGCGCCAGCCTCCCGACGAGGGGGGGTGGCAATGAGCAGTTCTTC. It codes for CASLPTRGGGNEQFF.

The rearrangement uses TRBV5-1 and TRBJ2-1; TRBD2 matches 10 bases. This CDR3 is built from 13 residues. The germline gives CDR1 SGHRS, CDR2 YFSETQ. V shed 3 bases and J 7 bases; nucleotides not matched to a gene: 1. The CDR3 nucleotides are TGCGCCAGCAGCTGGGGACTAGCGAATGAGCAGTTCTTC. It translates to CASSWGLANEQFF.

This clone is a singleton in its sample. The chain carries TRBV19 and TRBJ2-2, with 9 bases aligning to TRBD1. Germline V gene lookup returns CDR1 LNHDA and CDR2 SQIVND (reference sequence). V trimming: 10 bases; J trimming: 4 bases; junction bases outside the gene matches: 10. The CDR3 runs 15 residues. The CDR3 reads CATTLDRGPTGELFF. CDR3 nucleotides: TGTGCCACTACCTTGGACAGGGGACCCACCGGGGAGCTGTTTTTT.

This clone occurred once. This chain joins TRBV14 and TRBJ1-4; 7 nucleotides align to TRBD1. Trimming at V came to 3 bases and at J to 8 bases, leaving 9 bases not matched to a gene. CDR3 length: 15 amino acids. CDR1 is SGHDN and CDR2 is FVKESK in the germline V gene. The CDR3 bases are TGTGCCAGCAGCCAGGCTAGGGGGCACGGGGAAAAACTGTTTTTT. This gives the protein CASSQARGHGEKLFF.

This clone appeared a single time. The rearrangement uses TRBV7-9 and TRBJ2-7; either TRBD1 or TRBD2 may fit D (5 bases each). The CDR3 covers 17 residues. From germline, CDR1 is SEHNR and CDR2 FQNEAQ (reference sequence). V lost 2 bases, J lost 6 bases, and 23 bases lay in between. CDR3 in DNA: TGTGCCAGCAGCTTATCGATAGCTAAAACGAGGGGTCGCGAGCAGTACTTC. It yields the protein CASSLSIAKTRGREQYF.

V is TRBV19 and J is TRBJ1-5; 8 bases match TRBD1. The CDR3 is 14 residues long. CDR1 and CDR2 (germline): LNHDA, SQIVND (reference sequence). Trimming cost V 8 bases and J 0 bases; bases outside gene matches: 3. This chain's CDR3 is CASGTGYSNQPQHF. The DNA of the CDR3 is TGTGCCAGTGGGACAGGATATAGCAATCAGCCCCAGCATTTT.

The chain is built from TRBV28 and TRBJ2-1; D not certain. CDR1 is MDHEN, CDR2 SYDVKM, per germline. V was cut by 3 bases and J by 0 bases, with 9 bases left in between. CDR3 length: 15 amino acids. CDR3 in DNA: TGTGCCAGCAGTTTCTCCTCGAGCTCCTACAATGAGCAGTTCTTC. It yields the protein CASSFSSSSYNEQFF.

The genes are TRBV5-4 and TRBJ2-1, with TRBD2 matching over 8 bases. This CDR3 region has 14 residues. V dropped 0 bases and J dropped 10; count of bases not matched to a gene: 6. Germline V gene data show CDR1 as SGHNT and CDR2 as YYREEE (reference sequence). In DNA form, the CDR3 reads TGTGCCAGCAGCTTGGAGGGGTTAGCGGGGGAGCAGTTCTTC. Amino acid sequence: CASSLEGLAGEQFF.

This clone was counted only a few times. This chain joins TRBV19 and TRBJ1-1; D remains ambiguous. V shed 4 bases and J shed 5 bases, with 11 bases lying between them. Germline V gives CDR1 LNHDA, CDR2 SQIVND (reference sequence). The CDR3 runs 13 residues. This CDR3 is CASSTNLGTEAFF. CDR3 DNA sequence: TGTGCCAGTAGTACTAATTTGGGGACTGAAGCTTTCTTT.

The chain recombines TRBV7-8 with TRBJ1-4; 10 bases fit TRBD1. V trimming: 5 bases; J trimming: 5 bases; junction bases outside the gene matches: 2. CDR1 is SGHVS, CDR2 FQNEAQ, per germline. This CDR3 contains 14 residues. Here the CDR3 DNA reads TGTGCCAGCAGCCAGGGACAGGGGAATGAAAAACTGTTTTTT. Amino acid sequence: CASSQGQGNEKLFF.

A single count supports this clone. The V gene is TRBV10-3, the J gene TRBJ1-2; D perhaps matches TRBD1 (6 bases). Germline CDR1 and CDR2: ENHRY and SYGVKD. Trimming took off 0 bases at V and 1 base at J, with 9 bases between the two ends. CDR3 length: 15 residues. The CDR3 DNA reads as TGTGCCATCAGTGAGTCGCAGGGGCATAACTATGGCTACACCTTC. Translation: CAISESQGHNYGYTF.